Below, 23 T cell receptor beta chains from the same sample are listed, as sequenced in a study of OX40 agonist ivuxolimab in advanced cancers. The repertoire was sequenced with immunoSEQ multiplex PCR; TCRdb's copy has only in-frame clones and lacks some. Of 100,000 to 150,000 clones in the sample, around 93% were seen once. Sequenced here: CD4+ or CD8+ T cells sorted from blood, sampled in a trial of the OX40 agonist ivuxolimab. The receptor source for this set is an adult with an advanced solid tumor such as melanoma, head and neck, liver or kidney cancer.

The chain recombines TRBV11-2 with TRBJ2-5; 8 bases are shared with TRBD2. CDR3 length: 17 residues. The V gene end was trimmed by 1 base and the J gene end by 1 base; junction bases not matched to a gene: 8. CDR1 is SGHAT, CDR2 FQNNGV, per germline. The CDR3 reads CASSLGSGVTIQETQYF. CDR3 nucleotides: TGTGCCAGCAGCTTAGGTAGCGGGGTAACGATCCAAGAGACCCAGTACTTC.

The chain carries TRBV5-1 and TRBJ2-2; TRBD1 agrees at 8 bases. Germline lookup yields CDR1 SGHRS and CDR2 YFSETQ. The J segment lost 5 bases and the V segment lost 1 base, leaving 1 base of the junction unmatched. The CDR3 extends over 14 amino acids. The chain's CDR3 is CASSLTGGTGELFF. DNA for the CDR3: TGCGCCAGCAGCTTGACAGGGGGTACCGGGGAGCTGTTTTTT.

The V gene is TRBV11-3, the J gene TRBJ2-3; TRBD2 agrees at 8 bases. This CDR3 has 17 amino acids. Per germline, CDR1 SGHNT and CDR2 YENEEA. After removal of 0 bases from V and 5 bases from J, the junction contained 10 bases not matched to a gene. The CDR3: CASSLDTPGGARDTQYF. The CDR3, as DNA: TGTGCCAGCAGCTTAGATACCCCCGGGGGGGCCAGAGATACGCAGTATTTT. Full variable domain (missing parts from reference TRBV11-3 and TRBJ2-3): EAGVVQSPRYKIIEKKQPVAFWCNPISGHNTLYWYLQNLGQGPELLIRYENEEAVDDSQLPKDRFSAERLKGVDSTLKIQPAELGDSAVYLCASSLDTPGGARDTQYFGPGTRLTVL.

The rearrangement joins TRBV6-5 to TRBJ2-1; D possibly matches TRBD1 or TRBD2 (5 bases each). The CDR3 runs to 13 residues. Germline CDR1 is MNHEY and CDR2 is SVGAGI. The V end was cut by 7 bases, the J end by 7 bases, with 14 bases between. CDR3 residues: CASTPGAKNEQFF. The CDR3 region has the DNA TGTGCCAGCACTCCCGGGGCCAAGAATGAGCAGTTCTTC.

This chain uses TRBV18 with TRBJ2-3; D gene ambiguous. With 3 bases removed from V and 0 bases from J, the gap between germline ends came to 13 bases. This CDR3 is built from 16 residues. The germline V gene has CDR1 KGHSH and CDR2 LQKENI. The CDR3 spells CASSPQQGPSTDTQYF. DNA of the CDR3: TGTGCCAGCTCACCGCAGCAAGGGCCTAGCACAGATACGCAGTATTTT.

The CDR3 DNA reads TGTGCCAGCAGGTTGAGGGGTAGGACTGAAGCTTTCTTT. This gives the protein CASRLRGRTEAFF. The chain joins TRBV6-1 to TRBJ1-1; D may be TRBD1 (5 bases). Trimming pared 6 bases from V and 5 bases from J, leaving 13 bases between. The CDR3 has 13 amino acids. CDR1 and CDR2 (germline): MNHNS, SASEGT.

V usage is TRBV4-3 and J usage is TRBJ2-5; D possibly corresponds to TRBD2 (5 bases). V gave up 1 base and J gave up 5 bases, with 11 bases separating them. Germline V gene sequence: CDR1 LGHNA, CDR2 YSLEER. The CDR3 has 14 amino acids. The CDR3 reads CASSQVRSGETQYF. The CDR3 nucleotides read TGCGCCAGCAGCCAAGTCCGTTCGGGGGAGACCCAGTACTTC.

The chain uses TRBV7-2 and TRBJ2-7, with 8 positions matching TRBD1. This CDR3 spans 14 amino acids. With 3 bases clipped from V and 3 bases from J, the junction kept 4 bases outside the gene matches. Germline CDR1 and CDR2: SGHTA and FQGNSA. The CDR3 spells CASSFGTGLYEQYF. The CDR3 nucleotides are TGTGCCAGCAGCTTCGGGACAGGACTCTACGAGCAGTACTTC.

The CDR3 loop reads CASNMDSSYEQYF. The CDR3 DNA reads TGTGCCAGCAATATGGACAGCTCCTACGAGCAGTACTTC. The genes are TRBV28 and TRBJ2-7, with TRBD1 as a possible D gene (6 bases). CDR1 and CDR2 (germline): MDHEN, SYDVKM. CDR3 size: 13 residues. Trimming pared 7 bases from V and 0 bases from J, leaving 10 bases between.

The chain is built from TRBV13 and TRBJ2-1; D may correspond to TRBD1 or TRBD2 (5 bases each). Germline assignment: CDR1 PRHDT and CDR2 FYEKMQ (reference sequence). This CDR3 region has 15 residues. The germline V and J ends were trimmed by 1 base and 13 bases, with 20 bases remaining between them. This CDR3 is CASSLEGTPPRRQFF. The CDR3 DNA reads TGTGCCAGCAGCTTAGAGGGGACCCCCCCCCGGAGACAGTTCTTC. The variable domain in full, completed from reference TRBV13 and TRBJ2-1, reads AAGVIQSPRHLIKEKRETATLKCYPIPRHDTVYWYQQGPGQDPQFLISFYEKMQSDKGSIPDRFSAQQFSDYHSELNMSSLELGDSALYFCASSLEGTPPRRQFFGPGTRLTVL.

The CDR3 nucleotides read TGTGCCAGCAGTCTTCCTCGGGGCAGGGCCTATGGCTACACCTTC. As protein: CASSLPRGRAYGYTF. The chain is built from TRBV28 and TRBJ1-2; D may be TRBD1 (5 bases). Trimming shortened V by 5 bases and J by 4 bases, and 17 bases separated the two germline ends. CDR1 is MDHEN, CDR2 SYDVKM, per germline. This CDR3 spans 15 amino acids.

The chain couples TRBV7-9 to TRBJ1-1, with 7 bases matching TRBD1. The CDR3 is made up of 14 amino acids. Germline V gives CDR1 SEHNR, CDR2 FQNEAQ (reference sequence). V lost 5 bases and J lost 5; bases outside the gene matches: 8. This chain's CDR3 is CASSPRQGGTEAFF. DNA for the CDR3: TGTGCCAGCAGCCCTCGTCAGGGGGGTACTGAAGCTTTCTTT.

This sequence joins TRBV28 and TRBJ2-7, with TRBD1 as a possible D gene (6 bases). Germline V gene lookup returns CDR1 MDHEN and CDR2 SYDVKM. The CDR3 has 15 residues. V shed 6 bases and J shed 3 bases, with 18 bases lying between them. CDR3 protein: CASRGWGQGRYEQYF. CDR3 DNA sequence: TGTGCCAGCAGGGGGTGGGGCCAGGGGCGCTACGAGCAGTACTTC.

The rearrangement links TRBV5-4 to TRBJ1-1, with a possible D match to TRBD1 (5 bases). Germline loops: CDR1 SGHNT, CDR2 YYREEE (reference sequence). The CDR3 spans 14 residues. Trimming shortened V by 4 bases and J by 5 bases, and 15 bases separated the two germline ends. CDR3: CASSPRGPGTEAFF. The CDR3 coding sequence is TGTGCCAGCAGCCCCCGGGGCCCTGGGACTGAAGCTTTCTTT.

This clone was seen repeatedly, ten times or more. The J gene is TRBJ1-6, the V gene TRBV7-6, with D perhaps matching TRBD1 (5 bases). V was clipped by 2 bases and J by 4 bases, with 12 bases between them. The CDR3 totals 16 residues. CDR1 and CDR2 from the germline V gene are SGHVS and FNYEAQ. The CDR3 here is CASSLQGPGYNSPLHF. CDR3 nucleotides: TGTGCCAGCAGCTTACAGGGTCCGGGGTATAATTCACCCCTCCACTTT.

This sequence joins TRBV5-1 and TRBJ2-7; 11 positions match TRBD2. Per the germline V gene, CDR1 is SGHRS and CDR2 is YFSETQ. The CDR3 contains 15 residues. With 2 bases clipped from V and 6 bases from J, the junction kept 7 bases outside the gene matches. The chain's CDR3 is CASSFRGLAVGEQYF. CDR3 nucleotides: TGCGCCAGCAGCTTCCGGGGACTAGCGGTGGGCGAGCAGTACTTC.

This rearrangement joins TRBV9 to TRBJ2-3; D gene ambiguous. Germline V gene sequence: CDR1 SGDLS, CDR2 YYNGEE. The CDR3 is 15 amino acids. Deletions cut 0 bases from V and 2 bases from J, with 10 bases between. The CDR3 bases are TGTGCCAGCAGCGTAGACATAGGGTTCACAGATACGCAGTATTTT. It specifies CASSVDIGFTDTQYF.

This clone has only one observation. The chain has TRBV7-3 and TRBJ2-5; either TRBD1 or TRBD2 may fit D (7 bases each). Germline CDR1 reads SGHTA; CDR2 reads FQGTGA. The germline V and J ends were trimmed by 5 bases and 3 bases, with 16 bases remaining between them. The CDR3 has 15 amino acids. For the CDR3, the DNA is TGTGCCAGCAGCCATTTGGGGGGGACAGAAGAGACCCAGTACTTC. It translates to CASSHLGGTEETQYF.

The chain links TRBV11-2 to TRBJ2-7; D might be TRBD2 (7 bases). V lost 5 bases and J 1 base, leaving 18 bases between the germline ends. Per germline, CDR1 SGHAT and CDR2 FQNNGV. The CDR3 runs 16 residues. CDR3 DNA: TGTGCCAGCAGCCCTACCCTGCGGGGGCCTTCCTACGAGCAGTACTTC. Translation gives CASSPTLRGPSYEQYF.

V and J are TRBV5-1 and TRBJ1-5, with 7 bases identical to TRBD1. The trim removed 4 bases at V and 3 bases at J, leaving 4 bases unmatched. Germline loops: CDR1 SGHRS, CDR2 YFSETQ. The CDR3 covers 14 residues. CDR3 in amino acids: CASSAGQANQPQHF. CDR3 bases: TGCGCCAGCAGCGCTGGACAGGCCAATCAGCCCCAGCATTTT.

The genes are TRBV5-5 and TRBJ2-4; D possibly corresponds to TRBD1 (6 bases). Trimming shortened V by 0 bases and J by 2 bases, and 12 bases separated the two germline ends. The CDR3 consists of 16 residues. Germline V gives CDR1 SGHKS, CDR2 YYEKEE (reference sequence). CDR3: CASSLARGGPKNIQYF. DNA of the CDR3: TGTGCCAGCAGCTTGGCCAGGGGCGGGCCCAAAAACATTCAGTACTTC. The entire variable domain, with the rest obtained from reference TRBV5-5 and TRBJ2-4, is as follows: DAGVTQSPTHLIKTRGQQVTLRCSPISGHKSVSWYQQVLGQGPQFIFQYYEKEERGRGNFPDRFSARQFPNYSSELNVNALLLGDSALYLCASSLARGGPKNIQYFGAGTRLSVL.

This rearrangement joins TRBV19 to TRBJ2-1; D gene ambiguous. V dropped 1 base and J dropped 7 bases, with 5 bases sitting between them. Germline lookup yields CDR1 LNHDA and CDR2 SQIVND (reference sequence). The CDR3 loop spans 12 amino acids. This CDR3 reads CASSIARNEQFF. The CDR3 DNA reads TGTGCCAGTAGTATAGCCAGGAATGAGCAGTTCTTC.

The chain combines TRBV11-3 with TRBJ2-7, with D unresolved. CDR1 SGHNT and CDR2 YENEEA come from the germline V gene. V was shortened by 1 base and J by 3 bases, with 10 bases between the two germline ends. The CDR3 has 14 amino acids. The CDR3 DNA is TGTGCCAGCAGCTTAGCGGCACCAAGCTACGAGCAGTACTTC. Translated: CASSLAAPSYEQYF. The full variable domain, in which reference TRBV11-3 and TRBJ2-7 provide the parts outside the CDR3, is EAGVVQSPRYKIIEKKQPVAFWCNPISGHNTLYWYLQNLGQGPELLIRYENEEAVDDSQLPKDRFSAERLKGVDSTLKIQPAELGDSAVYLCASSLAAPSYEQYFGPGTRLTVT.